The text below deals with one T cell receptor (beta chain). The sample is drawn from a study of blood T cell repertoires in COVID-19. This CDR3 has 13 amino acids. The V end was cut by 6 bases, the J end by 1 base, with 9 bases between. Sequencing used immunoSEQ multiplex PCR; TCRdb keeps in-frame clones, though not all of them. The table lists 210,000 or so clones, under 90% of them singletons. Self-reported history from a screening survey and questionnaire set each donor's cohort. The clonotype was recovered from a woman in her forties or fifties who had been exposed to COVID-19. The chain combines TRBV12-3 or TRBV12-4 with TRBJ1-1; D call uncertain. Input material: PBMCs or T cells enriched from blood (not recorded which). The CDR3 DNA reads TGTGCCAGCAGGCAAGAGTCGAACACTGAAGCTTTCTTT. It encodes CASRQESNTEAFF.